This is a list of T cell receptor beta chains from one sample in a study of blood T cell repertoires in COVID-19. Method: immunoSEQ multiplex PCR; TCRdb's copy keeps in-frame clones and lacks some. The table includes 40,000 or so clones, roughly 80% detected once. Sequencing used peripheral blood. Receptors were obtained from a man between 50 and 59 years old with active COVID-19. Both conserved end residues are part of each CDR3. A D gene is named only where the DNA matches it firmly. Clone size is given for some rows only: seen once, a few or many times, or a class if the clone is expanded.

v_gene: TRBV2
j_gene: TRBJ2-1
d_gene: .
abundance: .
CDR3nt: TGTGCCAGCAGTACTTACAATGAGCAGTTCTTC
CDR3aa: CASSTYNEQFF

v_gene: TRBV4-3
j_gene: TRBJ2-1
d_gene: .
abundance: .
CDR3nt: TGCGCCAGCAGCCCCTTTAGGGGCCACAATGAGCAGTTCTTC
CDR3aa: CASSPFRGHNEQFF

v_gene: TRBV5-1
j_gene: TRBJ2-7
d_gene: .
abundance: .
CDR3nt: TGCGCCAGCAGCCAGGACAGAGAGCAGTACTTC
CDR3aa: CASSQDREQYF

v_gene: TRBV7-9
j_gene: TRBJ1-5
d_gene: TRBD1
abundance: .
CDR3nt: TGTGCCAGCAGCCACACAGGGGATGGGCAGCCCCAGCATTTT
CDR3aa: CASSHTGDGQPQHF

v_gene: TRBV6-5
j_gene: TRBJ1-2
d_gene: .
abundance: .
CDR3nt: TGTGCCAGCAGCACCCAAAGGGGGAAGACTGGCTACACCTTC
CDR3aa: CASSTQRGKTGYTF

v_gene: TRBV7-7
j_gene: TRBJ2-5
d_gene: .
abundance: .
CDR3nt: TGTGCCAGCAGCCAAGGGGGGGGACTGGGTCAAGAGACCCAGTACTTC
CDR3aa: CASSQGGGLGQETQYF

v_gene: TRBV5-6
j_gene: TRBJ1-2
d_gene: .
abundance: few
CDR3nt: TGTGCCAGCAAACCGGGGGGGCAGGACATTAAAAAGGGCTACACCTTC
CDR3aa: CASKPGGQDIKKGYTF

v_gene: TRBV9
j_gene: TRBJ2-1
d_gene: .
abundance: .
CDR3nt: TGTGCCAGCAGCGTAAGGTCTAGGGGCAATGAGCAGTTCTTC
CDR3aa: CASSVRSRGNEQFF

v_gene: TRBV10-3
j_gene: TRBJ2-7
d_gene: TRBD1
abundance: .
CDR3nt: TGTGCCACCGTAAGGACAGGTCTTTCTTACGAGCAGTACTTC
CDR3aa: CATVRTGLSYEQYF

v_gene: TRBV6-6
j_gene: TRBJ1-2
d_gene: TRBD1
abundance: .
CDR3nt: TGTGCCAGCAGTAAAATACAGGGGAACTATGGCTACACCTTC
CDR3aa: CASSKIQGNYGYTF

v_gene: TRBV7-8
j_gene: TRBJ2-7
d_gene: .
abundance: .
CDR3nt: TGTGCCAGCAGCTTAGGGCAGTGGGGGGATTACGAGCAGTACTTC
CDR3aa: CASSLGQWGDYEQYF

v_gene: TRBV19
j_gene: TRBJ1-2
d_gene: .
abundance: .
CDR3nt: TGTGCCAGTCGCCAGTACTCTCCAGCGAGCTATGGCTACACCTTC
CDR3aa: CASRQYSPASYGYTF

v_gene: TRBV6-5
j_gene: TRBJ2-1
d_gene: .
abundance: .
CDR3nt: TGTGCCAGCACCTTGGACAGCCCCTACAATGAGCAGTTCTTC
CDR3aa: CASTLDSPYNEQFF

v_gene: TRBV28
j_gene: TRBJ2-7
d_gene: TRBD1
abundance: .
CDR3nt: TGTGCCAGCAGGACAGGGTTCGTCGAGCAGTACTTC
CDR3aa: CASRTGFVEQYF

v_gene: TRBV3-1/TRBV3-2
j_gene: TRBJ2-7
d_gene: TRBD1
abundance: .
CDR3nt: TGTGCCAGCAGCCTCGGGACAGGGAGGGTCGAGCAGTACTTC
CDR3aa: CASSLGTGRVEQYF

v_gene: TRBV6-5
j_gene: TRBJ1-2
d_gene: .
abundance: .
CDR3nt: TGTGCCAGCAGTTACGGTGGGGCAGCCTATGGCTACACCTTC
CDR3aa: CASSYGGAAYGYTF

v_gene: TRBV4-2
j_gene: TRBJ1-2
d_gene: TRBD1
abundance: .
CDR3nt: TGTGCCAGCAGCCAAGACTTAAATGACAGGGGCTTTAATGGCTACACCTTC
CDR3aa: CASSQDLNDRGFNGYTF

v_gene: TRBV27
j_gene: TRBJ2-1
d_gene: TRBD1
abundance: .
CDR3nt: TGTGCCAGCAGACTTGGGACAGGGGTGTCTAGATTAGACAATGAGCAGTTCTTC
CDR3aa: CASRLGTGVSRLDNEQFF

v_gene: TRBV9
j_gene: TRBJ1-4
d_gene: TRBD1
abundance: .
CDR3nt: TGTGCCAGCAGCGTGAGCCAGGGGGGTTGGGAAAAACTGTTTTTT
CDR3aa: CASSVSQGGWEKLFF

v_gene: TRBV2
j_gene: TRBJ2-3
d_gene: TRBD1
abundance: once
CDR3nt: TGTGCCAGCAGTGGAACGACAGGGGGCACAGATACGCAGTATTTT
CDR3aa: CASSGTTGGTDTQYF

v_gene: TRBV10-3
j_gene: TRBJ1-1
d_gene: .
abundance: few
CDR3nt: TGTGCCATCACCCATGAGGGTGCTACTGAAGCTTTCTTT
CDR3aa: CAITHEGATEAFF

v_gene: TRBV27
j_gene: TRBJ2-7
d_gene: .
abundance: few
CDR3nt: TGTGCCAGCAGTTTAGGGCAGGTCTACGAGCAGTACTTC
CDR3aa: CASSLGQVYEQYF

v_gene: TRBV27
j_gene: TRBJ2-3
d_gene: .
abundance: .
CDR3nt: TGTGCCACCCATATCTCCCGGGGAATTGGCACAGATACGCAGTATTTT
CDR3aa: CATHISRGIGTDTQYF

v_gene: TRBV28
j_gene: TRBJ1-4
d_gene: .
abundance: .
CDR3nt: TGTGCCAGCAGTATGGGGGGGGATGATGAAAAACTGTTTTTT
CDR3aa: CASSMGGDDEKLFF

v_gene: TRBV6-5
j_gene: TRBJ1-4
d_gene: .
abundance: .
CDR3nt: TGTGCCAGCACCTATAGAAGTGAAAAACTGTTTTTT
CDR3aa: CASTYRSEKLFF

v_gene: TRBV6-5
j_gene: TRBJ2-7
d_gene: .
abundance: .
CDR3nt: TGTGCCAGCAGTTACTCGGCAGGGTCCTACGAGCAGTACTTC
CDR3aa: CASSYSAGSYEQYF

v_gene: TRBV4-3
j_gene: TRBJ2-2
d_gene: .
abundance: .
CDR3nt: TGCGCCAGCAGCCAATCCACATTCACCGGGGAGCTGTTTTTT
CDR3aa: CASSQSTFTGELFF

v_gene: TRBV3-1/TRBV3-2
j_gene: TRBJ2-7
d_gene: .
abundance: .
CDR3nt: TGTGCCAGCAGCCAGGCAGGGCATCAACCCTACGAGCAGTACTTC
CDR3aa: CASSQAGHQPYEQYF

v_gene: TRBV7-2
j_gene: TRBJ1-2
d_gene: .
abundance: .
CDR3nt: TGTGCCAGCAGCTCGTTAATTACAGGATCCGGCTACACCTTC
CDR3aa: CASSSLITGSGYTF

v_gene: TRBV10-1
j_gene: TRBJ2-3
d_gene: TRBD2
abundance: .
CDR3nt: TGCGCCAGCAGTACCGGGGGGGCTAGCACAGATACGCAGTATTTT
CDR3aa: CASSTGGASTDTQYF

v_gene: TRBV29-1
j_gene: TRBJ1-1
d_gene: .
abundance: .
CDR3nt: TGCAGCGTTGCGTTGGACAGTCTGAACACTGAAGCTTTCTTT
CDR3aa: CSVALDSLNTEAFF

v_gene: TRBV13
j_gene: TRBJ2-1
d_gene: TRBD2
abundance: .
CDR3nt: TGTGCCAGCAGCTTAGTACCAAGGCTAGCGGGGGGCAATGAGCAGTTCTTC
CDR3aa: CASSLVPRLAGGNEQFF

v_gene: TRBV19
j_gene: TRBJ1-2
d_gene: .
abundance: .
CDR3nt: TGTGCCAGTGCCCTGGGGGAGGGCCAGGGGTATGGCTACACCTTC
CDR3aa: CASALGEGQGYGYTF

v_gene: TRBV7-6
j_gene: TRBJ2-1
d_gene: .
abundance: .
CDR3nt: TGTGCCAGCAGCTTAACAGCGGTGTTAGGCAATGAGCAGTTCTTC
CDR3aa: CASSLTAVLGNEQFF

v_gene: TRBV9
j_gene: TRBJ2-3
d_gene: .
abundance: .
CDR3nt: TGTGCCAGCAGCGTAGCTGCAGGGATGACAGATACGCAGTATTTT
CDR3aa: CASSVAAGMTDTQYF

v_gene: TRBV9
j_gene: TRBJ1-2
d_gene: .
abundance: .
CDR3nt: TGTGCCAGCAGCCCAGGCACAGGGTATGGCTACACCTTC
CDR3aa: CASSPGTGYGYTF

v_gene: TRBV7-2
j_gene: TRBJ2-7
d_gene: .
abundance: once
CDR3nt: TGTGCCAGCAGTCGCGGACAGCTGAGCTCCTACGAGCAGTACTTC
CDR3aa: CASSRGQLSSYEQYF